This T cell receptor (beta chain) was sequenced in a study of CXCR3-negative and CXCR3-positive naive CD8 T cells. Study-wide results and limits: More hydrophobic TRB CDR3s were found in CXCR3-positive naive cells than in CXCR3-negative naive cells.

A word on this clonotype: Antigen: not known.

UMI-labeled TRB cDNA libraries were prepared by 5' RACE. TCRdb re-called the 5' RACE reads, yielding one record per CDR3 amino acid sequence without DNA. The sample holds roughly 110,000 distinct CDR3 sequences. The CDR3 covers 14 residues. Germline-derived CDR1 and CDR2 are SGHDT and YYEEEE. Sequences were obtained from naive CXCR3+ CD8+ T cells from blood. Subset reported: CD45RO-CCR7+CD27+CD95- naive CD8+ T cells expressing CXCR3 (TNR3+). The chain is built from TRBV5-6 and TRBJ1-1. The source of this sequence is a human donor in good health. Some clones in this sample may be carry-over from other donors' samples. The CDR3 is CASSWTWTNTEAFF.